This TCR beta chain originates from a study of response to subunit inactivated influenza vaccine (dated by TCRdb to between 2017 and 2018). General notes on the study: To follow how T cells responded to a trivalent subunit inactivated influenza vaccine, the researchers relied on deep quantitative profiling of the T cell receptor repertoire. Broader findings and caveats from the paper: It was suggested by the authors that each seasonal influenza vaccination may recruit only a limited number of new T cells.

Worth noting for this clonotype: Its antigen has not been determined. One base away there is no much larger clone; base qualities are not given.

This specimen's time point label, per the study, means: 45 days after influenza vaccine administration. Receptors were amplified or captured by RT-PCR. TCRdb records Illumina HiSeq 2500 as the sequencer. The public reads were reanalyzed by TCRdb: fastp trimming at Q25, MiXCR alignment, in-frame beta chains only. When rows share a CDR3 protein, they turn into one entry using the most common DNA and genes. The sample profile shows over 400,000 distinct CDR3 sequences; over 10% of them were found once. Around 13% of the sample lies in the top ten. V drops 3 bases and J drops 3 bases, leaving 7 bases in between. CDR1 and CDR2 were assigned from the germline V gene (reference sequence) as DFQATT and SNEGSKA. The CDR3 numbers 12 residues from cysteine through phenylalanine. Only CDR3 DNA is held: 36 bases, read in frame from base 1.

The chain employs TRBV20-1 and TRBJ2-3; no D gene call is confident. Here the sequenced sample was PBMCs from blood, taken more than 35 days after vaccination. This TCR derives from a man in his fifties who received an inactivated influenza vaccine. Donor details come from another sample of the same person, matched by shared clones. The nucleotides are TGCAGTGCTAGGGCCTGGACAGATACGCAGTATTTT. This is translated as CSARAWTDTQYF.